This T cell receptor beta chain was found in a study of T cells expressing NK-cell markers. Germline CDR1 SGHAT, CDR2 FQNNGV. The CDR3 has 14 amino acids. TCRdb re-called the 5' RACE reads; one entry per CDR3 protein, DNA not given. The sample holds 300,000 or so distinct CDR3 sequences. The V and J genes are TRBV11-2 and TRBJ1-6; checking the TCRdb D call of TRBD1 is not possible without DNA. This TCR derives from a woman aged 18 to 75 in good health. The material sequenced was blood T cells: a sorted CD56 or NKG2C T cell subset, CD4+ or CD8+ T cells, or bulk PBMC T cells (not recorded which). This CDR3 is CASSSLGGLSPLHF.